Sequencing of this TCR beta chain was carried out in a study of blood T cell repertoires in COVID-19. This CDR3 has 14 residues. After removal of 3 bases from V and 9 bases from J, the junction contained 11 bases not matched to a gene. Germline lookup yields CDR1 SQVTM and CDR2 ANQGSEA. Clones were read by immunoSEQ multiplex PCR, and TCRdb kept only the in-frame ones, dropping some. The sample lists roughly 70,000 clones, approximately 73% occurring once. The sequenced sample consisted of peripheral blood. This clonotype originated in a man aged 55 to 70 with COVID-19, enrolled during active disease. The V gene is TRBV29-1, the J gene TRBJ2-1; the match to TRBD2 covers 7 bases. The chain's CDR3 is CSVEGLADGGEQFF. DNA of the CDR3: TGCAGCGTTGAGGGGCTAGCGGATGGGGGTGAGCAGTTCTTC.